What follows are 20 T cell receptor beta chains derived from one specimen sequenced in a study of T cells in localized non-small cell lung cancer. Only in-frame clones appear in the TCRdb table, and some are missing; sequencing was by immunoSEQ multiplex PCR. Of fewer than 50,000 clones listed, 83% were seen once; the top ten hold about 8%. The sample here was PBMCs, taken before any cancer treatment. These receptors were taken from a man aged 40 to 70 with stage II lung adenocarcinoma.

The chain recombines TRBV5-1 with TRBJ1-2; D uncertain. The V gene's germline CDR1 is SGHRS and CDR2 YFSETQ. With 0 bases removed from V and 11 bases from J, the gap between germline ends came to 8 bases. There are 11 residues in the CDR3. Written as DNA, the CDR3 is TGCGCCAGCAGCTTGGGTCGTGAGTACACCTTC. Its translation is CASSLGREYTF.

This clone was found once. The rearrangement joins TRBV19 to TRBJ1-2; D may be TRBD1 (5 bases). CDR1 is LNHDA, CDR2 SQIVND, per germline (reference sequence). Trimming pared 3 bases from V and 2 bases from J, leaving 13 bases between. The CDR3 loop spans 15 amino acids. In DNA, the CDR3 is TGTGCCAGTAGTATTTTTCTTGGGGGAAACTATGGCTACACCTTC. Translated: CASSIFLGGNYGYTF.

A few counts support this clone. The V call is TRBV6-5, the J call TRBJ1-1; D perhaps matches TRBD1 (5 bases). This CDR3 is 14 amino acids long. CDR1 and CDR2 (germline): MNHEY, SVGAGI. The V and J ends lost 9 bases and 1 base respectively, with 15 bases between them. This CDR3 is CASLGGAGNTEAFF. The CDR3 DNA sequence: TGTGCCAGTTTAGGAGGGGCGGGGAACACTGAAGCTTTCTTT.

The chain carries TRBV10-3 and TRBJ2-7; D is ambiguous. This CDR3 spans 13 amino acids. The germline V gene has CDR1 ENHRY and CDR2 SYGVKD. Trimming removed 5 bases from V and 1 base from J, with 9 bases in between. Here the CDR3 reads CAISIRTSYEQYF. CDR3 nucleotide sequence: TGTGCCATCAGTATCAGGACGTCCTACGAGCAGTACTTC.

V and J are TRBV5-1 and TRBJ2-1, with 7 bases matching TRBD2. Trimming cost V 2 bases and J 2 bases; bases outside gene matches: 4. The CDR3 covers 15 residues. The germline V gene has CDR1 SGHRS and CDR2 YFSETQ. In DNA, the CDR3 is TGCGCCAGCAGCTTAACGGGGGGACCCTACAATGAGCAGTTCTTC. Translating gives CASSLTGGPYNEQFF.

The J gene is TRBJ1-3, the V gene TRBV7-9; 7 nucleotides line up with TRBD1. With 1 base clipped from V and 0 bases from J, the junction kept 3 bases outside the gene matches. The germline CDR1 and CDR2 sequences are SEHNR and FQNEAQ (reference sequence). The CDR3 has 16 residues. CDR3 sequence: CASSLEGTVSGNTIYF. In nucleotides, the CDR3 is TGTGCCAGCAGCTTAGAGGGGACAGTCTCTGGAAACACCATATATTTT. Using reference TRBV7-9 and TRBJ1-3 for the parts outside the CDR3, the full variable domain is DTGVSQNPRHKITKRGQNVTFRCDPISEHNRLYWYRQTLGQGPEFLTYFQNEAQLEKSRLLSDRFSAERPKGSFSTLEIQRTEQGDSAMYLCASSLEGTVSGNTIYFGEGSWLTVV.

The chain couples TRBV6-1 to TRBJ1-1; no clear D gene. The V gene's germline CDR1 is MNHNS and CDR2 SASEGT. The CDR3 covers 14 residues. V was trimmed by 1 base and J by 0 bases, leaving 6 bases between them. The CDR3 reads CASSEVGLNTEAFF. The CDR3 DNA is TGTGCCAGCAGTGAAGTAGGGCTGAACACTGAAGCTTTCTTT.

The rearrangement uses TRBV7-9 and TRBJ2-1; weak D call: TRBD1 (5 bases). This CDR3 has 14 residues. Germline CDR1 is SEHNR and CDR2 is FQNEAQ (reference sequence). V lost 4 bases, J lost 9 bases, and 16 bases lay in between. CDR3 nucleotide sequence: TGTGCCAGCAGCTCGCCCCAGGGAAGGAGTGAGCAGTTCTTC. Translating gives CASSSPQGRSEQFF.

Only a few counts were recorded for this clone. The gene calls are TRBV29-1 and TRBJ1-1; D ambiguous. Germline CDR1 reads SQVTM; CDR2 reads ANQGSEA. The CDR3 runs 10 residues. The V gene lost 4 bases and the J gene lost 11 bases, with 11 bases spanning the gap. CDR3 region: CSVVVQSAFF. Here the CDR3 DNA reads TGCAGCGTTGTAGTTCAGAGCGCTTTCTTT.

CDR3 region: CASSEVGTSTDTQYF. In DNA, the CDR3 is TGTGCCAGCAGCGAGGTTGGTACTAGCACAGATACGCAGTATTTT. This chain connects TRBV9 to TRBJ2-3; D remains ambiguous. V shed 3 bases and J shed 0 bases, with 11 bases lying between them. CDR1 is SGDLS, CDR2 YYNGEE, per germline. The CDR3 is made up of 15 amino acids.

The chain is built from TRBV28 and TRBJ1-1; possible D gene TRBD1, 5 bases. Trimming stripped 3 bases from V and 5 bases from J, with 13 bases between. Germline CDR1 MDHEN, CDR2 SYDVKM. The CDR3 is made up of 14 amino acids. The CDR3 coding sequence is TGTGCCAGCAGTTTCTTCGATGGGGGGACTGAAGCTTTCTTT. It yields the protein CASSFFDGGTEAFF.

The chain links TRBV7-2 to TRBJ2-5; 10 positions match TRBD2. CDR1 and CDR2 (germline): SGHTA, FQGNSA. CDR3 length: 16 amino acids. Germline trimming cut 5 bases from V and 2 bases from J; bases unmatched to any gene: 8. CDR3 region: CASSAPGLAFQETQYF. The CDR3 region has the DNA TGTGCCAGCAGCGCCCCGGGACTAGCGTTTCAAGAGACCCAGTACTTC.

The rearrangement links TRBV6-5 to TRBJ2-2; tentatively, D is TRBD1 (6 bases). V lost 7 bases and J lost 5, with 17 bases in between. The CDR3 spans 15 residues. CDR1 is MNHEY and CDR2 is SVGAGI in the germline V gene. The CDR3 here is CASTTGTRGTGELFF. The CDR3 nucleotides read TGTGCCAGCACCACCGGGACACGGGGAACCGGGGAGCTGTTTTTT.

CDR3 DNA sequence: TGTGCCAGCAGCTTGGGGGACAGGGGCAGGGAGGAGACCCAGTACTTC. It specifies CASSLGDRGREETQYF. The V and J genes are TRBV7-8 and TRBJ2-5; 10 bases match TRBD1. The CDR3 loop spans 16 amino acids. Germline V lookup: CDR1 SGHVS, CDR2 FQNEAQ. The ends lost 3 bases at V and 5 bases at J; junction bases unmatched: 9.

This clone was picked up a small number of times. This chain joins TRBV28 and TRBJ2-7; 8 positions agree with TRBD1. CDR3 length equals 15 residues. The germline V gene encodes CDR1 MDHEN and CDR2 SYDVKM. The J segment lost 2 bases and the V segment lost 1 base, leaving 4 bases of the junction unmatched. CDR3 residues: CASSLLGTGPYEQYF. DNA of the CDR3: TGTGCCAGCAGTTTATTGGGGACAGGTCCCTACGAGCAGTACTTC.

The genes are TRBV5-5 and TRBJ2-1; 9 bases match TRBD1. The CDR3 runs to 14 residues. CDR1 is SGHKS, CDR2 YYEKEE, per germline (reference sequence). V lost 5 bases to trimming and J lost 9 bases; unmatched junction nucleotides: 9. CDR3 in DNA: TGTGCCAGCAGTTCGGACAGGGGAGTAAGTGAGCAGTTCTTC. It translates to CASSSDRGVSEQFF.

The gene calls are TRBV7-9 and TRBJ2-7, with 8 bases matching TRBD1. The CDR3 has 14 residues. Per germline, CDR1 SEHNR and CDR2 FQNEAQ (reference sequence). The V gene end was trimmed by 5 bases and the J gene end by 4 bases; junction bases not matched to a gene: 7. CDR3 loop: CASSLLQGAYEQYF. The DNA of the CDR3 is TGTGCCAGCAGCCTTCTGCAGGGGGCGTACGAGCAGTACTTC.

V is TRBV5-1 and J is TRBJ2-1; 9 bases align to TRBD1. The trim removed 9 bases at V and 8 bases at J, leaving 6 bases unmatched. This CDR3 is 12 amino acids long. Germline values: CDR1 SGHRS, CDR2 YFSETQ. For the CDR3, the DNA is TGCGCCACCGGGGACAGGGACCATGAGCAGTTCTTC. This gives the protein CATGDRDHEQFF.

The chain has TRBV13 and TRBJ1-1, with TRBD1 as a possible D gene (5 bases). Between the trimmed V and J ends, which lost 3 bases and 1 base, there was a span of 12 bases. The CDR3 is 15 amino acids. The V gene's germline CDR1 is PRHDT and CDR2 FYEKMQ (reference sequence). CDR3 residues: CASSFRGHQNTEAFF. CDR3 nucleotide sequence: TGTGCCAGCAGCTTTCGAGGACACCAGAACACTGAAGCTTTCTTT. The full variable domain, with the rest looked up from reference TRBV13 and TRBJ1-1, is AAGVIQSPRHLIKEKRETATLKCYPIPRHDTVYWYQQGPGQDPQFLISFYEKMQSDKGSIPDRFSAQQFSDYHSELNMSSLELGDSALYFCASSFRGHQNTEAFFGQGTRLTVV.

The chain is built from TRBV19 and TRBJ1-1, with D unclear. CDR3 size: 13 residues. Germline V gene sequence: CDR1 LNHDA, CDR2 SQIVND (reference sequence). Trimming took 0 bases from V and 12 from J, leaving 14 bases between them. CDR3 coding DNA: TGTGCCAGTAGTATAGAGGCTGGGTTATTGCCTTTCTTT. Translation: CASSIEAGLLPFF.